This T cell receptor beta chain appears in the sequencing data of a study of sequential checkpoint blockade in melanoma. This clone was counted a single time. The data were produced by immunoSEQ multiplex PCR, yet TCRdb's version contains in-frame clones alone and is incomplete. There are about 19,000 clones in the sample; around two thirds occur only once, and around 20% lies in the top ten. The CDR3 spans 14 residues. From germline, CDR1 is SGHNT and CDR2 YYREEE (reference sequence). V shed 0 bases and J 5 bases; nucleotides not matched to a gene: 4. Noted treatment: randomized to nivolumab then ipilimumab (arm A) or the reverse (arm B).

The chain is built from TRBV5-4 and TRBJ1-1; 7 bases are a match to TRBD1. The source is a human donor with melanoma. The input for sequencing was CD8+ T cells sorted from blood (inferred from file names), taken from a patient given nivolumab and ipilimumab in sequence. This chain's CDR3 is CASSLEQGITEAFF. CDR3 DNA sequence: TGTGCCAGCAGCTTGGAACAGGGGATAACTGAAGCTTTCTTT.